The source of this T cell receptor beta chain is a study of shared clonotypes between healthy human individuals. Study information: Donor ages ranged 18 to 49 years: a couple of women, a few men.

Original methodology: Filtering differed since immunoSEQ provided only junctions, with no quality scores. Assay: immunoSEQ multiplex PCR; the TCRdb copy retains only in-frame clones and omits some. V, J and clone size derive from that table, while D and trimming were established from the DNA sequence. The sample contains over a million clones, around 78% of which appear only once. With respect to this clone: The antigen remains unidentified.

The CD4+ fraction was divided into a CD45RA+ naive subset and a CD45RA-negative memory subset. Whole-study results and caveats: The expectation was that sequencing depth would affect clonotype sharing among donors.

The sample comprised memory CD4+ T cells from PBMCs. Subset reported: CD45RA-negative fraction. The sequence came from a young man in good health. Some clones in this sample may be carry-over from other donors' samples.

As DNA, the CDR3 is TGCGCCAGCAGCGAATTAGCGGGAGCAGATACGCAGTATTTT. This gives the protein CASSELAGADTQYF. The chain joins TRBV5-1 to TRBJ2-3; TRBD2 matches 9 bases. Germline CDR1 is SGHRS and CDR2 is YFSETQ. The J segment lost 4 bases and the V segment lost 4 bases, leaving 4 bases of the junction unmatched. The CDR3 has 14 residues.